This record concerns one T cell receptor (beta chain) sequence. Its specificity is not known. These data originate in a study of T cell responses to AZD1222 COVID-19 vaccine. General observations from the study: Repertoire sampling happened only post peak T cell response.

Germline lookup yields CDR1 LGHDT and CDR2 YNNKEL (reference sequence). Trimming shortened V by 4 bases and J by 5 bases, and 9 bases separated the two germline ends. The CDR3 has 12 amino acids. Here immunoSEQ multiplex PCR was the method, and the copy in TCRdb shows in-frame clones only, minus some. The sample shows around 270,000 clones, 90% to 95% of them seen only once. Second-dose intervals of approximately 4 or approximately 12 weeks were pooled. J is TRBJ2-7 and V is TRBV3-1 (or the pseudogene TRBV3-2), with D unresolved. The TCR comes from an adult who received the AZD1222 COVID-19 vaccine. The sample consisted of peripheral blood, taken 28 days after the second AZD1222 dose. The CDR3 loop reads CASSLQAHEQYF. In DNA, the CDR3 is TGTGCCAGCAGCCTCCAAGCCCACGAGCAGTACTTC.